Following are 26 T cell receptor beta chains from one sample sequenced in a study of cytomegalovirus exposure and HLA in healthy donors. The PCR made use of 60 Vbeta and 13 Jbeta primers. Assay used: immunoSEQ multiplex PCR; TCRdb lists only in-frame clones, some missing. Among 150,000 to 180,000 clones listed, 70% to 80% were seen once. Sample: PBMCs. Every receptor here comes from a young man in good health and CMV-seropositive.

V is TRBV7-9 and J is TRBJ1-2; the D gene is possibly TRBD1 (5 bases). CDR1 is SEHNR and CDR2 is FQNEAQ in the germline V gene (reference sequence). This CDR3 has 14 amino acids. Trimming left V 2 bases short and J 6 bases short, with 13 bases between. The CDR3 spells CASSLRQGSHGYTF. In DNA, the CDR3 is TGTGCCAGCAGCTTACGTCAGGGAAGTCATGGCTACACCTTC.

The rearrangement joins TRBV2 to TRBJ1-6; no definite D call. The CDR3 runs to 14 residues. Between the trimmed V and J ends, which lost 1 base and 6 bases, there was a span of 7 bases. Germline values: CDR1 SNHLY, CDR2 FYNNEI. The CDR3 loop is CASSEVGPNSPLHF. Here the CDR3 DNA reads TGTGCCAGCAGTGAAGTGGGCCCTAATTCACCCCTCCACTTT.

There are a few counts of this clone. The chain couples TRBV9 to TRBJ2-3; 8 bases fit TRBD2. This CDR3 region has 16 residues. The V and J ends lost 5 bases and 6 bases, in that order; junction bases with no gene match: 14. The V gene's germline CDR1 is SGDLS and CDR2 YYNGEE. The CDR3 DNA reads as TGTGCCAGCAGTACCCCCGGGACTAGGGGTGGGGATACGCAGTATTTT. It is translated as CASSTPGTRGGDTQYF.

The chain carries TRBV9 and TRBJ2-2; 9 nucleotides line up with TRBD2. Germline V gene lookup returns CDR1 SGDLS and CDR2 YYNGEE. The CDR3 sequence is 18 residues long. Trimming at V came to 4 bases and at J to 7 bases, leaving 17 bases not matched to a gene. The CDR3 nucleotides read TGTGCCAGCAGCCCGAGATTCGGCGGGAGGGCTCAGGGCGGGGAGCTGTTTTTT. Amino acid sequence: CASSPRFGGRAQGGELFF.

The rearrangement uses TRBV5-4 and TRBJ2-3; tentative D call: TRBD1 (6 bases). V lost 6 bases to trimming and J lost 6 bases, with 20 bases between them. This CDR3 has 15 residues. CDR1 and CDR2 (germline): SGHNT, YYREEE (reference sequence). CDR3 DNA: TGTGCCAGCACAACTTCTACAGGGCCGGGGGATACGCAGTATTTT. Translated, it gives CASTTSTGPGDTQYF.

This chain links TRBV27 with TRBJ1-5; 7 bases align to TRBD1. Germline V CDR1 and CDR2: MNHEY, SMNVEV (reference sequence). V lost 6 bases to trimming and J lost 6 bases; unmatched junction nucleotides: 14. This CDR3 has 16 residues. The CDR3 spells CASSMRGLASGQPQHF. DNA for the CDR3: TGTGCCAGCAGCATGAGGGGGCTAGCCTCCGGTCAGCCCCAGCATTTT.

The V and J genes are TRBV4-3 and TRBJ2-3, with TRBD2 matching 13 bases. The trim removed 4 bases at V and 2 bases at J, leaving 12 bases unmatched. The germline V gene has CDR1 LGHNA and CDR2 YSLEER. The CDR3 has 19 residues. As DNA, the CDR3 is TGCGCCAGCAGCCCGCGGACTAGCGGGGGCCGGGTACCCACAGATACGCAGTATTTT. It codes for CASSPRTSGGRVPTDTQYF.

This clone was counted a single time. The rearrangement uses TRBV6-6 and TRBJ1-4; maybe TRBD1 (6 bases). The ends were cut back, 5 bases at V and 0 bases at J, with 10 bases in the middle. The CDR3 runs to 15 residues. Germline CDR1 is MNHNY and CDR2 is SVGAGI (reference sequence). CDR3 sequence: CASSGTGSTNEKLFF. The CDR3 DNA sequence: TGTGCCAGCAGTGGAACAGGGTCAACTAATGAAAAACTGTTTTTT.

The rearrangement links TRBV5-1 to TRBJ1-3; 9 nucleotides align to TRBD1. CDR3 length: 19 amino acids. The junction had 12 bases not matched to a gene; V was cut back by 2 bases and J by 0 bases. Germline assignment: CDR1 SGHRS and CDR2 YFSETQ. The CDR3 loop reads CASSLGTGGSMSSGNTIYF. The CDR3 region has the DNA TGCGCCAGCAGCTTAGGTACAGGGGGCTCGATGAGCTCTGGAAACACCATATATTTT.

The genes are TRBV30 and TRBJ1-2, with a tentative D call TRBD1 (6 bases). The CDR3 runs to 16 residues. The V gene lost 3 bases and the J gene lost 0 bases, with 17 bases spanning the gap. The germline V gene has CDR1 GTSNPN and CDR2 SVGIG (reference sequence). The CDR3 reads CAWRTRQALANYGYTF. In DNA, the CDR3 is TGTGCCTGGAGAACCCGACAGGCGTTAGCTAACTATGGCTACACCTTC. The variable domain in full, completed from reference TRBV30 and TRBJ1-2, reads SQTIHQWPATLVQPVGSPLSLECTVEGTSNPNLYWYRQAAGRGLQLLFYSVGIGQISSEVPQNLSASRPQDRQFILSSKKLLLSDSGFYLCAWRTRQALANYGYTFGSGTRLTVV.

This clone was seen a single time. V is TRBV10-3 and J is TRBJ1-1; D ambiguous. CDR3 length: 16 amino acids. The V and J ends lost 0 bases and 4 bases respectively, with 15 bases between them. The V gene's germline CDR1 is ENHRY and CDR2 SYGVKD. The CDR3 DNA reads TGTGCCATCAGTGAGTCTTTCTCGGGGATGGGCACTGAAGCTTTCTTT. This codes for CAISESFSGMGTEAFF.

The J gene is TRBJ2-7, the V gene TRBV12-5, with 12 bases fitting TRBD1. V was clipped by 7 bases and J by 6 bases; unmatched bases: 7. Germline V CDR1 and CDR2: LGHNT, FRNRAP. This CDR3 region has 14 residues. CDR3 residues: CASATGQGATEQYF. CDR3 in DNA: TGTGCTAGTGCGACGGGACAGGGGGCGACCGAGCAGTACTTC.

The V gene is TRBV6-1, the J gene TRBJ2-7, with TRBD1 matching 7 bases. Germline V lookup: CDR1 MNHNS, CDR2 SASEGT. The junction had 6 bases not matched to a gene; V was cut back by 4 bases and J by 6 bases. This CDR3 has 13 amino acids. The CDR3 DNA is TGTGCCAGCAGTGTGGACAGGCCGGGCGAGCAGTACTTC. This translates into CASSVDRPGEQYF.

The J gene is TRBJ1-3, the V gene TRBV7-2; tentatively, D is TRBD1 (5 bases). Per the germline V gene, CDR1 is SGHTA and CDR2 is FQGNSA. The CDR3 spans 15 residues. The V gene lost 1 base and the J gene lost 0 bases, with 7 bases spanning the gap. For the CDR3, the DNA is TGTGCCAGCAGCTTAGGTGACAGCTCTGGAAACACCATATATTTT. Its protein is CASSLGDSSGNTIYF.

The chain carries TRBV6-4 and TRBJ1-2; tentatively, D is TRBD1 (5 bases). The CDR3 has 13 residues. Trimming cost V 3 bases and J 3 bases, with 8 bases left between them. The germline CDR1 and CDR2 sequences are MRHNA and SNTAGT. This CDR3 is CASSDQGDYGYTF. The CDR3 region has the DNA TGTGCCAGCAGTGATCAGGGCGACTATGGCTACACCTTC.

The chain employs TRBV27 and TRBJ1-5; D is possibly TRBD1 (5 bases). Per germline, CDR1 MNHEY and CDR2 SMNVEV (reference sequence). The CDR3 contains 15 residues. Trimming pared 2 bases from V and 1 base from J, leaving 9 bases between. The CDR3: CASSLNRLSNQPQHF. CDR3 DNA sequence: TGTGCCAGCAGTTTAAACAGGCTAAGCAATCAGCCCCAGCATTTT.

Here the CDR3 DNA reads TGTGCCAGCAGGGAGGACCGCTTGAGCAATCAGCCCCAGCATTTT. Encoded protein: CASREDRLSNQPQHF. This rearrangement joins TRBV6-1 to TRBJ1-5; D uncertain. This CDR3 is 15 amino acids long. Germline-derived CDR1 and CDR2 are MNHNS and SASEGT. V was trimmed by 6 bases and J by 1 base, leaving 13 bases between them.

The V call is TRBV5-4, the J call TRBJ1-4, with D uncertain. There are 14 residues in the CDR3. Trimming took off 5 bases at V and 8 bases at J, with 16 bases between the two ends. CDR1 SGHNT and CDR2 YYREEE come from the germline V gene (reference sequence). CDR3 nucleotides: TGTGCCAGCAGGAAAAGCCCTCCGGAGGAAAAACTGTTTTTT. The encoded protein is CASRKSPPEEKLFF.

V and J are TRBV6-4 and TRBJ1-1, with a possible D match to TRBD1 (6 bases). The germline gives CDR1 MRHNA, CDR2 SNTAGT. V gave up 8 bases and J gave up 7 bases, with 20 bases separating them. This CDR3 region has 14 residues. CDR3 nucleotide sequence: TGTGCCAGCCGATTAGGGGCGGGGGCCAGTGAAGCTTTCTTT. Translation gives CASRLGAGASEAFF.

This chain links TRBV6-4 with TRBJ2-3, with 8 bases aligning to TRBD1. The CDR3 runs to 15 residues. Per the germline V gene, CDR1 is MRHNA and CDR2 is SNTAGT. The trim removed 2 bases at V and 5 bases at J, leaving 6 bases unmatched. The CDR3 DNA is TGTGCCAGCAGTGACCTCGACAGGGGAAGAGATACGCAGTATTTT. Translated: CASSDLDRGRDTQYF.

This clone has a single count. The chain employs TRBV7-3 and TRBJ2-7, with 11 bases identical to TRBD1. Germline CDR1 is SGHTA and CDR2 is FQGTGA. The V gene end was trimmed by 4 bases and the J gene end by 3 bases; junction bases not matched to a gene: 5. The CDR3 has 15 amino acids. CDR3 nucleotide sequence: TGTGCCAGCAGCTCGACCGGGACAGGGGGCTACGAGCAGTACTTC. It yields the protein CASSSTGTGGYEQYF.

The J gene is TRBJ2-5, the V gene TRBV6-1, with D perhaps TRBD2 (6 bases). Germline lookup yields CDR1 MNHNS and CDR2 SASEGT. V lost 2 bases, J lost 2 bases, and 12 bases lay in between. The CDR3 is made up of 15 amino acids. As DNA, the CDR3 is TGTGCCAGCAGTGAAAGATCGGCGGGGCAAGAGACCCAGTACTTC. It yields the protein CASSERSAGQETQYF.

The J gene is TRBJ2-1, the V gene TRBV6-1; a possible D gene is TRBD1 (5 bases). This CDR3 is built from 14 residues. Germline loops: CDR1 MNHNS, CDR2 SASEGT. Trimming cost V 7 bases and J 9 bases, with 19 bases left between them. Here the CDR3 DNA reads TGTGCCAGCAAGTGGACGCAGGGCCTGGGTGAGCAGTTCTTC. Translating it yields CASKWTQGLGEQFF.

V is TRBV7-2 and J is TRBJ2-7; TRBD1 agrees at 7 bases. Germline lookup yields CDR1 SGHTA and CDR2 FQGNSA. V gave up 3 bases and J gave up 5 bases; unmatched junction bases: 7. The CDR3 totals 14 residues. This CDR3 is CASSFDRTGHEQYF. The CDR3 nucleotides are TGTGCCAGCAGCTTTGACAGGACAGGTCACGAGCAGTACTTC. The whole variable domain, remainder taken from reference TRBV7-2 and TRBJ2-7, is GAGVSQSPSNKVTEKGKDVELRCDPISGHTALYWYRQSLGQGLEFLIYFQGNSAPDKSGLPSDRFSAERTGGSVSTLTIQRTQQEDSAVYLCASSFDRTGHEQYFGPGTRLTVT.

The rearrangement links TRBV5-4 to TRBJ1-5, with D perhaps matching TRBD1 (5 bases). CDR3 length: 16 amino acids. V gave up 4 bases and J gave up 0 bases, with 14 bases separating them. Germline loops: CDR1 SGHNT, CDR2 YYREEE (reference sequence). CDR3 region: CASSPLGAYSNQPQHF. The CDR3 DNA reads as TGTGCCAGCAGCCCCCTAGGGGCCTATAGCAATCAGCCCCAGCATTTT.

This chain links TRBV12-5 with TRBJ2-7; perhaps TRBD2 as D (6 bases). Trimming stripped 3 bases from V and 4 bases from J, with 19 bases between. The CDR3 runs 16 residues. Per germline, CDR1 LGHNT and CDR2 FRNRAP. CDR3 sequence: CASGFNLGRTLYEQYF. Written as DNA, the CDR3 is TGTGCTAGTGGTTTCAACCTCGGGAGAACCCTTTACGAGCAGTACTTC.